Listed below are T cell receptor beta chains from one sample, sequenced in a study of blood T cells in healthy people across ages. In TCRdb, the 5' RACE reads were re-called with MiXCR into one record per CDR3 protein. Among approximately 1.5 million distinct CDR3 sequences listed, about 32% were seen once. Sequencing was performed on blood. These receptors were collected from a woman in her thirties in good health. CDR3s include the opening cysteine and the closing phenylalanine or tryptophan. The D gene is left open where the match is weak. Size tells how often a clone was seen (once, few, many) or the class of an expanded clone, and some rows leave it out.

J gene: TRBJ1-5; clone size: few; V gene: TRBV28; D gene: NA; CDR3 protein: CAGAGSNQPQHF; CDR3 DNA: TGTGCCGGAGCCGGGAGCAATCAGCCCCAGCATTTT
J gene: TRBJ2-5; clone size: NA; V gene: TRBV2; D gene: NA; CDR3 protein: CASSDRLLQETQYF; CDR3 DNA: TGTGCCAGCAGTGACAGGTTATTGCAAGAGACCCAGTACTTC
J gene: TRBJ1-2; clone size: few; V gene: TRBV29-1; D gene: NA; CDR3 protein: CSVEEGLRYGYTF; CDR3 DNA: TGCAGCGTTGAAGAAGGGCTCCGTTATGGCTACACCTTC
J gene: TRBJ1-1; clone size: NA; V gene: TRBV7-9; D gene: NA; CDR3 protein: CASSPVDPKAVNTEAFF; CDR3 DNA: TGTGCCAGCAGCCCCGTAGATCCCAAGGCGGTGAACACTGAAGCTTTCTTT
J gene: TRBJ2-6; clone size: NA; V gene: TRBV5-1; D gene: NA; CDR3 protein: CASSLTAATGANVLTF; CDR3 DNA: TGCGCCAGCAGCTTAACCGCCGCCACTGGGGCCAACGTCCTGACTTTC
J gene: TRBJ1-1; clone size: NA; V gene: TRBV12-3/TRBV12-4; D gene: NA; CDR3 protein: CASSAAGEAFF; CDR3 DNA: TGTGCCAGCAGTGCGGCCGGTGAAGCTTTCTTT
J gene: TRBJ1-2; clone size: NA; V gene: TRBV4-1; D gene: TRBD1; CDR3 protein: CASSQESDRGYGYTF; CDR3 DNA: TGCGCCAGCAGCCAAGAATCAGACAGGGGCTATGGCTACACCTTC
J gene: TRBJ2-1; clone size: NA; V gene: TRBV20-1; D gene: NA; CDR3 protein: CSANPYGSFSNEQFF; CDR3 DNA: TGCAGTGCTAACCCCTACGGGAGTTTTTCCAATGAGCAGTTCTTC
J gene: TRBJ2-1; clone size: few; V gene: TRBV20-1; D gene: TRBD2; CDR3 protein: CSARIGTSGGEQFF; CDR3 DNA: TGCAGTGCTAGAATTGGGACTAGCGGGGGGGAGCAGTTCTTC
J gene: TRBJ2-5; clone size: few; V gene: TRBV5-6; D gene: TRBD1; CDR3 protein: CASSLATTRDSRETQYF; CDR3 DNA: TGTGCCAGCAGCTTGGCTACAACGAGGGACAGTCGCGAGACCCAGTACTTC
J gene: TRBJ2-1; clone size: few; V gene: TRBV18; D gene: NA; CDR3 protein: CASSPGSAPTGSEQFF; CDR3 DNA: TGTGCCAGCTCACCAGGGTCCGCCCCCACCGGCAGTGAGCAGTTCTTC
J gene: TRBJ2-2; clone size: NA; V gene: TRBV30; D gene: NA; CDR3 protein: CAWSLNRAGELFF; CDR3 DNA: TGTGCCTGGAGTTTGAACAGGGCCGGGGAGCTGTTTTTT
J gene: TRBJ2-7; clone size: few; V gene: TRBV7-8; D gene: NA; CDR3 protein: CASSLEAGQGRDEQYF; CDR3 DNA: TGTGCCAGCAGCTTAGAAGCGGGGCAGGGGAGAGACGAGCAGTACTTC
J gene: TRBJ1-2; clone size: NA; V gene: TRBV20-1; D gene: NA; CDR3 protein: CSASATVYGYTF; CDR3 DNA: TGCAGTGCTAGTGCCACAGTCTATGGCTACACCTTC
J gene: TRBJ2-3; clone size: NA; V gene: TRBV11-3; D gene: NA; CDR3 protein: CAGSLGQGGTDTQYF; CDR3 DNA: TGTGCCGGCAGCTTAGGGCAGGGTGGCACAGATACGCAGTATTTT
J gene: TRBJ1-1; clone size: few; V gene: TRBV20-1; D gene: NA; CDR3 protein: CSALEAIFHTEAFF; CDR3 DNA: TGCAGTGCCCTAGAGGCAATCTTTCACACTGAAGCTTTCTTT
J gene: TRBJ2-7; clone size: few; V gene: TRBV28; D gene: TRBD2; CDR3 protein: CASFPSGISEQYF; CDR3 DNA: TGTGCCAGCTTCCCTAGCGGGATAAGTGAGCAGTACTTC
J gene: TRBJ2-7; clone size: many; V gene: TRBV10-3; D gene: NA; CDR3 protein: CAISGAAALNEQYF; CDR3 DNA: TGTGCCATCAGTGGGGCAGCCGCCCTGAACGAGCAGTACTTC
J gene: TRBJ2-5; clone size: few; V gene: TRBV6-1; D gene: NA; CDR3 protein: CASSDQGLFQETQYF; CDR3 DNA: TGTGCCAGCAGCGACCAGGGACTCTTTCAAGAGACCCAGTACTTC
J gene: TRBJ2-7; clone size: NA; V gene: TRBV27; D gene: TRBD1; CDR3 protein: CASSLSSLGQSVYEQYF; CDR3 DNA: TGTGCCAGCAGTTTATCGTCTCTGGGACAGAGTGTCTACGAGCAGTACTTC
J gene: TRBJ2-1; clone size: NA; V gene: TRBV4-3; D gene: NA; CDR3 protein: CASSPSGRGQSSYNEQFF; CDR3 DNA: TGCGCCAGCAGCCCGAGTGGACGGGGGCAGAGCTCCTACAATGAGCAGTTCTTC
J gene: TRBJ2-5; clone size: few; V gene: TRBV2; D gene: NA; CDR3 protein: CASSERERAAQYF; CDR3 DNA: TGTGCCAGCAGTGAAAGGGAACGCGCGGCCCAGTACTTC
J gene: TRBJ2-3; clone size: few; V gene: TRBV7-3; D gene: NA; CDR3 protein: CASSPSEASTDTQYF; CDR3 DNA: TGTGCCAGCAGCCCAAGTGAGGCCAGCACAGATACGCAGTATTTT
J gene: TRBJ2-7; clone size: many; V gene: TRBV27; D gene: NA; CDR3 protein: CASSPLMAGQSEQYF; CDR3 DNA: TGTGCCAGCAGCCCCCTCATGGCCGGACAGAGCGAGCAGTACTTC
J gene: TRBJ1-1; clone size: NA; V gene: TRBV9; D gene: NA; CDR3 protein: CASSVEGFTEAFF; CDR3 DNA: TGTGCCAGCAGCGTAGAAGGGTTCACTGAAGCTTTCTTT
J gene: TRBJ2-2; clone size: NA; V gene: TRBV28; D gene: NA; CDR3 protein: CASRTGNTGELFF; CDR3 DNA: TGTGCCAGCAGGACAGGGAACACCGGGGAGCTGTTTTTT
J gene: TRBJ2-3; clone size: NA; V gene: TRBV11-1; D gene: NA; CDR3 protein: CASSRDTGPDTQYF; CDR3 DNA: TGTGCCAGCAGCCGGGACACAGGCCCAGATACGCAGTATTTT
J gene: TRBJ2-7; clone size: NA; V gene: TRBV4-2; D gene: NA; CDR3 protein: CASSQDEAGFYEQYF; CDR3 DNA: TGTGCCAGCAGCCAAGATGAAGCGGGCTTCTACGAGCAGTACTTC
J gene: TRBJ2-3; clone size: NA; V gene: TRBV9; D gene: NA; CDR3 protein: CASSALGADTQYF; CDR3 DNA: TGTGCCAGCAGCGCGCTAGGGGCAGATACGCAGTATTTT
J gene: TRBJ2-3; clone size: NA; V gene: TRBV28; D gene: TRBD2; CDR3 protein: CASSFFLAGGPEEDADTQYF; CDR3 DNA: TGTGCCAGCAGTTTTTTTCTAGCGGGAGGCCCCGAGGAGGATGCAGATACGCAGTATTTT
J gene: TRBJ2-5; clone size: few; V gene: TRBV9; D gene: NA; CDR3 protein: CASSAPTRQETQYF; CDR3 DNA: TGTGCCAGCAGCGCCCCGACTAGACAAGAGACCCAGTACTTC
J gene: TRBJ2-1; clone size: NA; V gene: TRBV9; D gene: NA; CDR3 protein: CASSPKDSSADEQFF; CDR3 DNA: TGTGCCAGCAGCCCCAAGGACTCGAGCGCTGATGAGCAGTTCTTC
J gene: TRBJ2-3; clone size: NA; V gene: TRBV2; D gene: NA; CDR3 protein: CASSEGPSIMDTQYF; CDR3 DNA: TGTGCCAGCAGTGAAGGACCATCAATAATGGATACGCAGTATTTT
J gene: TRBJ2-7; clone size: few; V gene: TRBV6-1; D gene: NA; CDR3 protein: CASIEGGRGRSYEQYF; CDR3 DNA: TGTGCCAGCATAGAGGGGGGCAGGGGTCGCTCGTACGAGCAGTACTTC
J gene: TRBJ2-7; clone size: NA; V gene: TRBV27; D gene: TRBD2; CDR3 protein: CASTPGIPNSGRNEQYF; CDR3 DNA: TGTGCCAGCACCCCAGGGATCCCCAACAGCGGGAGGAACGAGCAGTACTTC
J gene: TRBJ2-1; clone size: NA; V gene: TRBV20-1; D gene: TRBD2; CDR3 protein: CSATLTSGMVAYNEQFF; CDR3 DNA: TGCAGTGCTACCCTGACTAGCGGGATGGTTGCCTACAATGAGCAGTTCTTC
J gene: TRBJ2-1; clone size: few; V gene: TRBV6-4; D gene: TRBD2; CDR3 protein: CASSDTGTRTSEQFF; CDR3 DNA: TGTGCCAGCAGTGACACCGGGACTAGAACTTCTGAGCAGTTCTTC
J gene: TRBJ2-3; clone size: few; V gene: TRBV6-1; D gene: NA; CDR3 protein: CASSEGYSPDTQYF; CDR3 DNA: TGTGCCAGCAGTGAAGGCTATTCTCCGGATACGCAGTATTTT
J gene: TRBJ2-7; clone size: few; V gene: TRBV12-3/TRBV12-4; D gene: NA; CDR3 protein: CASSPRGTMSSYEQYF; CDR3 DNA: TGTGCCAGCAGTCCCCGGGGGACGATGAGCTCCTACGAGCAGTACTTC
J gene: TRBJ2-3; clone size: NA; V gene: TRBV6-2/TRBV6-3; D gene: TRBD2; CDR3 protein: CASRAGGGIADTQYF; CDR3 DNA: TGTGCCAGCAGGGCGGGGGGAGGTATCGCAGATACGCAGTATTTT
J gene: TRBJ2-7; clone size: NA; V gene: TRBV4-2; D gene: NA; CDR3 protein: CASSQGLPQTYEQYF; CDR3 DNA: TGTGCCAGCAGCCAAGGGCTTCCTCAGACCTACGAGCAGTACTTC
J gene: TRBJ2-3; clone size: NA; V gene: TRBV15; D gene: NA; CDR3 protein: CATSRDNSRQDTQYF; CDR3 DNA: TGTGCCACCAGCAGAGATAATAGTCGGCAAGATACGCAGTATTTT
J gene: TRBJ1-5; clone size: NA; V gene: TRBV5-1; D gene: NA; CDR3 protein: CASSLAAGAGQPQHF; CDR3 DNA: TGCGCCAGCAGCTTGGCCGCGGGGGCTGGGCAGCCCCAGCATTTT
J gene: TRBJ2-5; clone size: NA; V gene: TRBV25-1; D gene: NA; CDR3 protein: CASSGIPSAPPQETQYF; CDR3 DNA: TGTGCCAGCAGTGGTATCCCGTCGGCTCCCCCTCAAGAGACCCAGTACTTC
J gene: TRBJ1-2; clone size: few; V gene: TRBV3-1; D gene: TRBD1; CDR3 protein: CASSHTGQGEGYTF; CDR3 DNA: TGTGCCAGCAGCCACACGGGACAGGGTGAAGGCTACACCTTC